Included here is one TCR beta chain sequence, with context. Its antigen is unknown. The data derive from a study of T cells after yellow fever vaccination. Study-wide results and limits: Abundant clonotypes from the bulk population could get into FACS-sorted repertoires as contaminants.

MiXCR was run by TCRdb on the 5' RACE reads, yielding one entry per CDR3 protein. Of 300,000 to 350,000 distinct CDR3 sequences listed, almost 4% were seen once; the top ten hold more than 20%. CDR1 and CDR2 (germline): DFQATT, SNEGSKA (reference sequence). CDR3 size: 14 residues. The ends lost 2 bases at V and 6 bases at J; junction bases unmatched: 3. The clonotype comes from a man aged 18-30 years who received the YFV17D yellow fever vaccine. This rearrangement joins TRBV20-1 to TRBJ1-6; 8 bases are shared with TRBD1. This material consisted of PBMCs, taken 5 days after the yellow fever booster vaccination. In DNA, the CDR3 is TGCAGTGCTAGAAAGGGACAGGCTAATTCACCCCTCCACTTT. This codes for CSARKGQANSPLHF.